The 28 T cell receptor beta chains below all came from one sample that was sequenced in a study of T-cell reconstitution after alpha-beta-depleted transplantation in children. It was with unique molecular identifiers that the TCRbeta library was prepared. Using its own MiXCR run on the PCR reads, TCRdb lists one record per CDR3 protein. This table has 500,000 to 600,000 distinct CDR3 sequences, 15% to 20% appearing once. The sequences come from PBMCs from the stem cell graft donor, collected from the stem cell graft. The receptors derive from a human donor who donated a stem cell graft to a child with acute lymphoblastic leukemia.

J is TRBJ1-1 and V is TRBV11-2; 9 positions match TRBD1. CDR1 is SGHAT, CDR2 FQNNGV, per germline. The CDR3 runs to 15 residues. After removal of 4 bases from V and 4 bases from J, the junction contained 7 bases not matched to a gene. The CDR3 sequence: CASSWDRAVGTEAFF. CDR3 bases: TGTGCCAGCAGCTGGGACAGGGCGGTGGGCACTGAAGCTTTCTTT.

The rearrangement joins TRBV7-2 to TRBJ2-1; no reliable D call. CDR1 is SGHTA and CDR2 is FQGNSA in the germline V gene. V lost 7 bases to trimming and J lost 7 bases, with 11 bases between them. The CDR3 is made up of 12 amino acids. CDR3 in DNA: TGTGCCAGCAACCGTCCTTATAATGAGCAGTTCTTC. The encoded protein is CASNRPYNEQFF.

This clonotype was found many times. CDR3: CASRRTGGYEQYF. For the CDR3, the DNA is TGTGCCAGCAGGAGGACAGGGGGTTACGAGCAGTACTTC. The V gene is TRBV5-5, the J gene TRBJ2-7; 10 nucleotides align to TRBD1. This CDR3 contains 13 residues. V trimming: 5 bases; J trimming: 4 bases; junction bases outside the gene matches: 3. The V gene's germline CDR1 is SGHKS and CDR2 YYEKEE (reference sequence). Full variable domain (rest looked up from reference TRBV5-5 and TRBJ2-7): DAGVTQSPTHLIKTRGQQVTLRCSPISGHKSVSWYQQVLGQGPQFIFQYYEKEERGRGNFPDRFSARQFPNYSSELNVNALLLGDSALYLCASRRTGGYEQYFGPGTRLTVT.

This chain connects TRBV6-1 to TRBJ1-3; D is unclear. CDR3 length: 14 residues. Germline V CDR1 and CDR2: MNHNS, SASEGT. V gave up 2 bases and J gave up 4 bases, with 9 bases separating them. CDR3 sequence: CASSERTRGNTIYF. DNA for the CDR3: TGTGCCAGCAGTGAAAGAACGAGAGGAAACACCATATATTTT.

V usage is TRBV7-9 and J usage is TRBJ2-3; 9 nucleotides align to TRBD2. Germline-derived CDR1 and CDR2 are SEHNR and FQNEAQ (reference sequence). The CDR3 is made up of 17 amino acids. Trimming at V came to 1 base and at J to 2 bases, leaving 7 bases not matched to a gene. In nucleotides, the CDR3 is TGTGCCAGCAGCTTAGGTGCGACTAGCGGCTACACAGATACGCAGTATTTT. Its translation is CASSLGATSGYTDTQYF.

This chain links TRBV6-5 with TRBJ2-7; no firm D call. From germline, CDR1 is MNHEY and CDR2 SVGAGI. The CDR3 extends over 15 amino acids. The CDR3 here is CTAASPVSSSYEQYF. CDR3 coding DNA: TGTACCGCAGCAAGTCCAGTAAGCAGCTCCTACGAGCAGTACTTC.

The chain links TRBV7-3 to TRBJ2-3; possibly TRBD2 for D (5 bases). CDR3 length equals 16 residues. Germline CDR1 is SGHTA and CDR2 is FQGTGA. V was shortened by 3 bases and J by 6 bases, with 19 bases between the two germline ends. The CDR3 sequence is CASSFARVPGSDTQYF. CDR3 nucleotide sequence: TGTGCCAGCAGCTTCGCGCGGGTCCCGGGATCGGATACGCAGTATTTT.

This chain connects TRBV4-1 to TRBJ2-1, with 8 bases aligning to TRBD2. Unmatched junction bases numbered 7, after V lost 1 base and J lost 8 bases. This CDR3 region has 15 residues. Germline assignment: CDR1 MGHRA and CDR2 YSYEKL. The CDR3 region is CASSQGAGAVHEQFF. DNA for the CDR3: TGCGCCAGCAGCCAAGGAGCGGGAGCGGTTCATGAGCAGTTCTTC.

The chain employs TRBV6-1 and TRBJ2-1, with 9 bases lining up with TRBD1. This CDR3 is 13 amino acids long. CDR1 and CDR2 from the germline V gene are MNHNS and SASEGT. With V trimmed by 4 bases and J by 15 bases, 10 bases remained unmatched. CDR3 sequence: CASSGGPYRGLFF. CDR3 DNA sequence: TGTGCCAGCAGTGGGGGGCCCTACAGGGGGCTGTTCTTC.

This clonotype was seen only a few times. DNA of the CDR3: TGTGCCAGCCGGGACTTCTCCTACAATGAGCAGTTCTTC. Residues: CASRDFSYNEQFF. The genes are TRBV5-6 and TRBJ2-1, with D tentatively TRBD2 (6 bases). The CDR3 contains 13 residues. Germline values: CDR1 SGHDT, CDR2 YYEEEE. The ends were cut back, 7 bases at V and 0 bases at J, with 8 bases in the middle.

The chain joins TRBV12-3 or TRBV12-4 to TRBJ2-7; weak D call: TRBD2 (5 bases). The CDR3 length is 17 residues. V shed 2 bases and J shed 1 base, with 18 bases lying between them. This CDR3 reads CASSLSVGGEGSYEQYF. The CDR3 nucleotides are TGTGCCAGCAGTTTATCGGTTGGCGGAGAGGGATCCTACGAGCAGTACTTC.

The V call is TRBV29-1, the J call TRBJ1-2; D might be TRBD1 (5 bases). CDR3 length equals 11 residues. The germline CDR1 and CDR2 sequences are SQVTM and ANQGSEA. The germline V and J ends were trimmed by 6 bases and 7 bases, with 12 bases remaining between them. Here the CDR3 DNA reads TGCAGCGTCCCCTGGGGGACTGGCTACACCTTC. Translated: CSVPWGTGYTF.

This clonotype was detected a few times. The chain has TRBV18 and TRBJ1-2; D remains unclear. CDR1 and CDR2 (germline): KGHSH, LQKENI. Trimming stripped 3 bases from V and 6 bases from J, with 8 bases between. The CDR3 has 12 amino acids. In nucleotides, the CDR3 is TGTGCCAGCTCACCCGACGGCCATGGCTACACCTTC. Amino acid sequence: CASSPDGHGYTF.

This clonotype was counted only a few times. The V call is TRBV5-1, the J call TRBJ2-5, with 11 bases lining up with TRBD1. CDR1 is SGHRS, CDR2 YFSETQ, per germline. The V and J ends lost 4 bases and 5 bases, in that order; junction bases with no gene match: 4. The CDR3 is 14 amino acids. DNA for the CDR3: TGCGCCAGCAGCACGGGACAGGGGGGCGAGACCCAGTACTTC. It yields the protein CASSTGQGGETQYF.

The CDR3 sequence: CASSERGQSYNEQFF. Here the CDR3 DNA reads TGCGCCAGCAGCGAACGTGGACAGAGCTACAATGAGCAGTTCTTC. The chain employs TRBV5-1 and TRBJ2-1; possible D gene TRBD1, 6 bases. The CDR3 loop spans 15 amino acids. CDR1 and CDR2 (germline): SGHRS, YFSETQ. The V end lost 4 bases, the J end lost 3 bases, and 14 bases lay between the germline ends.

This clonotype came up a few times. The chain uses TRBV9 and TRBJ2-1; TRBD2 might be the D (6 bases). This CDR3 is 19 amino acids long. CDR1 is SGDLS, CDR2 YYNGEE, per germline. V lost 0 bases and J 0 bases, leaving 19 bases between the germline ends. The CDR3 here is CASSVEGLGGKSSYNEQFF. The CDR3 nucleotides are TGTGCCAGCAGCGTAGAGGGGCTTGGCGGGAAGAGCTCCTACAATGAGCAGTTCTTC.

This clonotype was seen more than once but under ten times. J is TRBJ2-7 and V is TRBV5-1, with TRBD1 identical over 7 bases. The CDR3 is made up of 14 amino acids. Germline-derived CDR1 and CDR2 are SGHRS and YFSETQ. V gave up 2 bases and J gave up 3 bases; unmatched junction bases: 5. The DNA for the CDR3 is TGCGCCAGCAGCTTTGGTGGGACAGTCTACGAGCAGTACTTC. Encoded protein: CASSFGGTVYEQYF.

The rearrangement joins TRBV20-1 to TRBJ2-2; TRBD2 matches 13 bases. The length of the CDR3 is 14 residues. Germline CDR1 reads DFQATT; CDR2 reads SNEGSKA (reference sequence). The V gene end was trimmed by 6 bases and the J gene end by 6 bases; junction bases not matched to a gene: 4. The CDR3 loop is CSARTSGRPGELFF. The CDR3 DNA follows: TGCAGTGCCCGGACTAGCGGGAGACCCGGGGAGCTGTTTTTT.

This clonotype occurred many times. This chain links TRBV20-1 with TRBJ1-2, with 7 bases identical to TRBD1. The CDR3 is 13 residues long. Germline lookup yields CDR1 DFQATT and CDR2 SNEGSKA (reference sequence). Germline trimming cut 3 bases from V and 7 bases from J; bases unmatched to any gene: 8. The CDR3 region is CSASLSAGGGYTF. CDR3 coding DNA: TGCAGTGCTAGTTTGTCGGCAGGGGGTGGCTACACCTTC.

The gene calls are TRBV5-1 and TRBJ2-1, with D unresolved. The CDR3 contains 13 residues. V lost 3 bases to trimming and J lost 8 bases, with 12 bases between them. The germline V gene has CDR1 SGHRS and CDR2 YFSETQ. DNA of the CDR3: TGCGCCAGCAGCTGGTATCTTTCCGATGAGCAGTTCTTC. Its protein is CASSWYLSDEQFF.

This clonotype has more than one count but fewer than ten. The chain carries TRBV7-2 and TRBJ2-7, with 11 bases identical to TRBD2. Germline-derived CDR1 and CDR2 are SGHTA and FQGNSA. After removal of 2 bases from V and 7 bases from J, the junction contained 10 bases not matched to a gene. This CDR3 contains 16 residues. This chain's CDR3 is CASSLTPGLAVREQYF. For the CDR3, the DNA is TGTGCCAGCAGCTTAACCCCGGGACTAGCGGTTAGGGAGCAGTACTTC.

This clonotype has only one observation. A much larger clone lies one base from this, so it may be a read error. J is TRBJ1-3 and V is TRBV5-1; a possible D gene is TRBD1 (6 bases). The germline V gene encodes CDR1 SGHRS and CDR2 YFSETQ. The CDR3 loop spans 14 amino acids. CDR3 region: CAGSLAGAGNTIYF. In DNA, the CDR3 is TGCGCCGGCAGCTTGGCAGGGGCTGGAAACACCATATATTTT.

This clonotype was counted only a few times. The V call is TRBV29-1, the J call TRBJ2-2; D may correspond to TRBD1 or TRBD2 (5 bases each). CDR3 size: 13 residues. V lost 1 base to trimming and J lost 4 bases, with 7 bases between them. CDR1 and CDR2 (germline): SQVTM, ANQGSEA. CDR3 nucleotides: TGCAGCGTTGAAGGGGACCGCACCGGGGAGCTGTTTTTT. Its protein is CSVEGDRTGELFF.

In DNA form, the CDR3 reads TGCGCCAGCAGCCATCCATGGGGAGGGGCCGGCTCCTACAATGAGCAGTTCTTC. Its protein is CASSHPWGGAGSYNEQFF. The chain employs TRBV4-1 and TRBJ2-1; TRBD2 agrees at 7 bases. V was clipped by 3 bases and J by 0 bases; unmatched bases: 11. Per the germline V gene, CDR1 is MGHRA and CDR2 is YSYEKL. The CDR3 extends over 18 amino acids.

The chain employs TRBV10-3 and TRBJ2-3, with D unclear. This CDR3 comprises 11 residues. CDR1 is ENHRY, CDR2 SYGVKD, per germline. V lost 3 bases, J lost 8 bases, and 6 bases lay in between. CDR3 protein: CAISEWVTQYF. CDR3 nucleotides: TGTGCCATCAGTGAATGGGTTACGCAGTATTTT.

As concerns this clonotype: One end of the junction varies from germline; a read error may be responsible. This chain links TRBV7-9 with TRBJ1-4; D remains ambiguous. This CDR3 region has 15 residues. Germline CDR1 reads SEHNR; CDR2 reads FQNEAQ (reference sequence). In nucleotides, the CDR3 is TGTGCCAGCAGCCAGGCTCGGCTGGTGTACGAAAAACTGTTTTTC. The encoded protein is CASSQARLVYEKLFF.

The chain recombines TRBV7-2 with TRBJ2-1; 8 bases are shared with TRBD1. V lost 4 bases and J lost 5; bases outside the gene matches: 4. CDR3 length: 14 residues. Germline V lookup: CDR1 SGHTA, CDR2 FQGNSA. CDR3 sequence reads: CASSSGTGDNEQFF. CDR3 DNA sequence: TGTGCCAGCAGCTCCGGGACAGGTGACAATGAGCAGTTCTTC.

This clonotype was observed a handful of times. The rearrangement uses TRBV5-5 and TRBJ1-2; 8 nucleotides align to TRBD1. Germline V CDR1 and CDR2: SGHKS, YYEKEE (reference sequence). V shed 4 bases, J shed 4 bases, and the junction held 6 bases outside the gene matches. The CDR3 totals 14 residues. CDR3 nucleotide sequence: TGTGCCAGCAGCGCGCAGGGGGCGGTCTATGGCTACACCTTC. Translated: CASSAQGAVYGYTF. Full variable domain (outside the CDR3, taken from reference TRBV5-5 and TRBJ1-2): DAGVTQSPTHLIKTRGQQVTLRCSPISGHKSVSWYQQVLGQGPQFIFQYYEKEERGRGNFPDRFSARQFPNYSSELNVNALLLGDSALYLCASSAQGAVYGYTFGSGTRLTVV.